This T cell receptor beta chain was recorded in a study of identical twins. This clonotype has just a few counts. In TCRdb, the 5' RACE reads were re-called with MiXCR into one record per CDR3 protein. The table shows 1.5 million to 2 million distinct CDR3 sequences, with under 35% occurring only once. Germline V gene data show CDR1 as KGHDR and CDR2 as SFDVKD. V trimming: 1 base; J trimming: 7 bases; junction bases outside the gene matches: 4. The CDR3 sequence is 15 residues long. The donor group consisted entirely of healthy Caucasians. The receptor comes from a newborn girl in good health. The sample was cord blood. The genes are TRBV24-1 and TRBJ2-1; TRBD1 agrees at 9 bases. Here the CDR3 DNA reads TGTGCCACCAGTGATTTAAAGACAGGGGGGAATGAGCAGTTCTTC. As protein: CATSDLKTGGNEQFF.